This entry concerns a single T cell receptor beta chain. The antigen it recognizes is unknown. A read error may produce the germline difference seen at one junction end. Using the deep immunoSEQ assay, TCR CDR3 regions were amplified from genomic DNA by multiplex PCR. Genomic DNA extracted from each cell subset was distributed evenly over all wells of several immunoSEQ 96-well plates, and each plate served as one replicate. For unsorted PBMC, approximately 0.3 ug genomic DNA, equal to around 30,000 T cell genomes, was loaded into each replicate PCR. Genomic DNA from unsorted PBMC was sequenced over ten immunoSEQ deep assay plates. Purified libraries were measured with a Qubit 3.0 fluorometer, size-checked on a Bioanalyzer 2100, and measured again with the KAPA Library Quantification kit. Each immunoSEQ 96-well plate was sequenced on its own single-read 150-cycle Illumina NextSeq 550 flow cell. In the source study's methods: Because only junctional sequences without quality scores were contained in the immunoSEQ output, filtering matching that applied to full-length reads could not be performed. To assign V/J genes and CDR3, sequences were annotated using PyIR, a Python wrapper for IgBLAST v1.9, with IMGT germline references. Any read was removed if the V/J assignment was weak (E-value above 1e-6), the CDR3 was missing, or the read contained stop codons, out-of-frame junctions, or ambiguous translated residues. A V3J clonotype was defined by an identical inferred V gene, J gene, and CDR3 amino acid sequence. Percentage overlap between repertoires was calculated by dividing the number of shared unique clonotypes by the size of the smaller repertoire. Richness of each repertoire was evaluated using RTK rarefaction, the Chao1 estimator, and Recon v2.1 estimates of unobserved clonotypes. Drawn from immuneACCESS, this table holds only the in-frame rearrangements with V and J called that TCRdb kept. Clones are partly lost; checked studies trace under half to an unresolved V gene and leave the rest unexplained. The V and J calls and clone size were taken over from that table, and D and trimming were inferred from the DNA. The sample table holds approximately 480,000 clones, of which about 80% were seen once. The ten biggest clones cover approximately 12% of the sample.

Healthy HIV-negative adults with no recently reported acute infections or vaccinations were included as donors. Only Caucasian adults living in Nashville, Tennessee, USA were represented among the donors. For unsorted samples, about 90 million PBMCs were counted, and genomic DNA was extracted using the QIAamp DNA Blood Mini kit. After blood collection by leukapheresis, PBMCs were isolated using Ficoll-Histopaque density gradient centrifugation and then cryopreserved in the vapor phase of liquid nitrogen. This sample stems from a study of shared clonotypes between healthy human individuals (dated by TCRdb to about 2020). Regarding the research as a whole: A couple of women and a few men aged 18 to 49 years were included in the cohort. To estimate repertoire size and how much clonotype sharing occurs between individuals, the study deeply sequenced the blood TCR repertoires of about five healthy adults. Leukapheresis yielded between about 0.8 and 8.9 billion PBMCs per donor. Different laboratories and diverse techniques were used to prepare libraries and sequence TCR repertoires, to increase sequencing depth and limit assay-specific biases.

The CDR3 runs 13 amino acids, cysteine and phenylalanine included. The entry retains the CDR3 DNA only, 39 bases that are in frame from base 1. From a lookup of the germline V gene, CDR1 and CDR2 are SGHDT and YYEEEE. Here is what the overall study found, with its caveats: The small number of donors limited the genetic and exposure-history diversity represented. Based on pairwise subsampling, the degree of clonotype sharing among donors was expected to be affected by sequencing depth. Sampling was restricted to blood, and TCR repertoires in tissues likely differ from the TCR repertoires found in blood.

The TCR originated in a woman in her forties in good health. Some clones in this sample may be carry-over from other donors' samples. Rearrangement joined TRBV5-6 to TRBJ1-1, with the D gene too uncertain to name. Sequencing used PBMCs. This receptor has the CDR3 CTSSKGRNTEAFF. The base sequence is TGTACCAGCAGCAAGGGCCGAAACACTGAAGCTTTCTTT.